A selection of T cell receptor beta chains follows, all from one sample in a study of blood T cell repertoires in COVID-19. TCRdb's table, derived via immunoSEQ multiplex PCR, lists solely in-frame clones and lacks some. The table has fewer than 300,000 clones, approximately 87% seen once. Sequencing was performed on peripheral blood. The receptors were gathered from a woman between 70 and 85 years old with active or convalescent COVID-19. Both conserved end residues are part of each CDR3. Each record gives: D gene, V gene, clone size, J gene, CDR3 protein, CDR3 DNA. D genes are given only for firm matches. Size values are once, few and many counts, or a class for expanded clones, and some rows have none.

>-|TRBV18|-|TRBJ2-2
CASSLRQVTGELFF
TGTGCCAGCTCACTCCGACAGGTCACCGGGGAGCTGTTTTTT
>TRBD2|TRBV5-6|-|TRBJ2-2
CASSTPGGTIGELFF
TGTGCCAGCAGCACCCCCGGGGGGACTATCGGGGAGCTGTTTTTT
>TRBD1|TRBV5-1|-|TRBJ1-6
CASRQGTGVYSPLHF
TGCGCCAGCAGGCAAGGGACAGGGGTGTATTCACCCCTCCACTTT
>-|TRBV27|once|TRBJ1-1
CASSLLRSGDTEAFF
TGTGCCAGCAGTTTATTGCGGTCGGGGGACACTGAAGCTTTCTTT
>-|TRBV5-1|-|TRBJ1-5
CASSLAGSNQPQHF
TGCGCCAGCAGCCTGGCGGGTAGCAATCAGCCCCAGCATTTT
>-|TRBV6-5|-|TRBJ1-1
CASSSRVLGTEAFF
TGTGCCAGCAGTTCGAGGGTATTGGGCACTGAAGCTTTCTTT
>TRBD2|TRBV4-1|few|TRBJ2-7
CASSQDRGAGGDEQYF
TGCGCCAGCAGCCAAGATCGCGGGGCGGGAGGGGACGAGCAGTACTTC
>-|TRBV5-1|-|TRBJ1-1
CASSLGQRGGAFF
TGCGCCAGCAGCTTGGGACAGAGGGGAGGAGCTTTCTTT
>TRBD2|TRBV7-9|-|TRBJ2-1
CASSLWGGLATVHEQFF
TGTGCCAGCAGCTTGTGGGGCGGACTAGCGACAGTCCATGAGCAGTTCTTC
>-|TRBV2|-|TRBJ2-3
CASSDPGTDTQYF
TGTGCCAGCAGTGATCCGGGTACAGATACGCAGTATTTT
>TRBD1|TRBV28|-|TRBJ2-4
CASSSGQGVGKNIQYF
TGTGCCAGCAGTTCCGGACAGGGGGTAGGCAAAAACATTCAGTACTTC
>-|TRBV19|-|TRBJ2-7
CASSQNRQISLYEQYF
TGTGCCAGTAGCCAAAACAGGCAAATTTCATTGTACGAGCAGTACTTC
>-|TRBV5-1|-|TRBJ1-4
CASSWAPNEKLFF
TGCGCCAGCAGCTGGGCACCCAATGAAAAACTGTTTTTT
>TRBD1|TRBV7-9|-|TRBJ2-7
CASSLGQGHEQYF
TGTGCCAGCAGCTTAGGACAGGGACACGAGCAGTACTTC
>-|TRBV7-2|-|TRBJ2-5
CASSFGGGVGTQYF
TGTGCCAGCAGCTTTGGGGGGGGCGTGGGGACCCAGTACTTC
>-|TRBV28|-|TRBJ2-7
CASSPGGQLYEQYF
TGTGCCAGCAGTCCCGGAGGACAGCTCTACGAGCAGTACTTC
>TRBD2|TRBV6-1|-|TRBJ2-4
CASSDRLAGAKNIQYF
TGTGCCAGCAGTGACCGACTAGCGGGAGCCAAAAACATTCAGTACTTC
>-|TRBV6-5|-|TRBJ1-4
CASSSPGLNEKLFF
TGTGCCAGCTCGTCCCCGGGGTTAAATGAAAAACTGTTTTTT
>-|TRBV12-3/TRBV12-4|few|TRBJ1-3
CASSLSGGNTIYF
TGTGCCAGCAGTTTGAGTGGAGGGAACACCATATATTTT
>-|TRBV4-1|-|TRBJ2-2
CASSQEGASPGELFF
TGCGCCAGCAGCCAAGAGGGCGCTTCCCCCGGGGAGCTGTTTTTT
>-|TRBV28|-|TRBJ2-3
CASSFHYGNTDTQYF
TGTGCCAGCAGTTTCCACTACGGAAACACAGATACGCAGTATTTT
>TRBD2|TRBV7-8|-|TRBJ2-5
CASSLRAGTSSRSQETQYF
TGTGCCAGCAGCTTGCGGGCCGGGACTAGCTCTAGATCCCAAGAGACCCAGTACTTC
>TRBD2|TRBV19|-|TRBJ2-2
CASSTSPLTSGGGSGELFF
TGTGCCAGTAGTACCTCACCCCTAACTAGCGGGGGGGGGAGCGGGGAGCTGTTTTTT
>TRBD2|TRBV3-1/TRBV3-2|-|TRBJ2-5
CASSQDTLAGGPGETQYF
TGTGCCAGCAGCCAAGATACGCTAGCGGGGGGGCCAGGGGAGACCCAGTACTTC
>TRBD1|TRBV12-3/TRBV12-4|-|TRBJ2-5
CASSSFDRGGQYF
TGTGCCAGCAGTTCCTTCGACAGGGGAGGCCAGTACTTC
>TRBD2|TRBV27|-|TRBJ2-3
CASRPSGRGTDTQYF
TGTGCCAGCAGACCGAGCGGGAGAGGAACAGATACGCAGTATTTT
>-|TRBV9|-|TRBJ1-4
CASSPGGVSGEKLFF
TGTGCCAGCAGCCCGGGGGGGGTATCAGGTGAAAAACTGTTTTTT
>TRBD2|TRBV3-1/TRBV3-2|-|TRBJ2-1
CASSQGAGGHNEQFF
TGTGCCAGCAGCCAAGGAGCGGGGGGGCACAATGAGCAGTTCTTC
>-|TRBV5-1|-|TRBJ2-5
CASSKGEYQETQYF
TGCGCCAGCAGTAAGGGAGAGTACCAAGAGACCCAGTACTTC
>-|TRBV7-9|-|TRBJ2-1
CASAGRFYGDNEQFF
TGTGCCAGCGCGGGGAGATTTTACGGGGACAATGAGCAGTTCTTC
>-|TRBV5-6|-|TRBJ2-1
CASSVYNEQFF
TGTGCCAGCAGCGTATACAATGAGCAGTTCTTC
>TRBD1|TRBV19|-|TRBJ1-5
CASRWQGDQPQHF
TGTGCCAGTAGGTGGCAGGGGGATCAGCCCCAGCATTTT
>TRBD1|TRBV5-1|-|TRBJ2-5
CASSTTGGNGETQYF
TGCGCCAGCAGCACAACAGGGGGCAATGGAGAGACCCAGTACTTC
>TRBD1|TRBV28|-|TRBJ1-5
CASSPHGTGLYQPQHF
TGTGCCAGCAGTCCACACGGGACAGGGTTGTATCAGCCCCAGCATTTT
>TRBD1|TRBV28|-|TRBJ1-1
CASSFRTGKAFF
TGTGCCAGCAGTTTCCGGACAGGGAAGGCTTTCTTT
>TRBD1|TRBV5-5|-|TRBJ1-4
CASRLGQGPEKLFF
TGTGCCAGCAGGTTGGGACAGGGGCCGGAAAAACTGTTTTTT
>-|TRBV10-3|-|TRBJ1-5
CAISDGPNQPQHF
TGTGCCATCAGTGACGGTCCCAATCAGCCCCAGCATTTT
>-|TRBV25-1|-|TRBJ1-3
CASNISGGSGNTIYF
TGTGCCAGCAATATATCCGGGGGGTCTGGAAACACCATATATTTT
>-|TRBV20-1|-|TRBJ1-2
CSAPGLYGYTF
TGCAGTGCTCCCGGTCTCTATGGCTACACCTTC
>-|TRBV6-6|once|TRBJ2-3
CASRTSTDTQYF
TGTGCCAGCAGAACTAGCACAGATACGCAGTATTTT
>TRBD1|TRBV19|-|TRBJ2-1
CASSMGQGVYNEQFF
TGTGCCAGTAGTATGGGCCAGGGGGTTTACAATGAGCAGTTCTTC